What follows are 22 T cell receptor beta chains derived from one specimen sequenced in a study of blood T cell repertoires in COVID-19. Assay used: immunoSEQ multiplex PCR; TCRdb lists only in-frame clones, some missing. The sample contains under 150,000 clones, over 65% of which appear only once. The sample consisted of peripheral blood. The receptors were sampled from an elderly woman with active or convalescent COVID-19.

The chain couples TRBV2 to TRBJ2-2; D is possibly TRBD1 (5 bases). The CDR3 extends over 14 amino acids. Germline assignment: CDR1 SNHLY and CDR2 FYNNEI. The V gene lost 3 bases and the J gene lost 4 bases, with 9 bases spanning the gap. The CDR3, as DNA: TGTGCCAGCAGTGAGATCAGGGCCACCGGGGAGCTGTTTTTT. It encodes CASSEIRATGELFF.

This clone was counted a few times. The J gene is TRBJ2-3, the V gene TRBV19; D is ambiguous. Germline V gene sequence: CDR1 LNHDA, CDR2 SQIVND (reference sequence). The V gene lost 1 base and the J gene lost 3 bases, with 8 bases spanning the gap. The CDR3 totals 14 residues. The CDR3 loop is CASSIAVETDTQYF. The CDR3 region has the DNA TGTGCCAGTAGTATAGCGGTAGAGACAGATACGCAGTATTTT.

Note on this clone: Relative to the germline gene, one junction end is altered; a read error may explain this. This chain uses TRBV7-7 with TRBJ2-3; tentatively, D is TRBD1 (6 bases). The CDR3 runs 15 residues. Germline CDR1 SSHAT, CDR2 FNYEAQ (reference sequence). The CDR3 DNA follows: TGTGCTAGCAGCTCGAGGGCAGGGGCTGCAGATACGCAGTATTTT. Its protein product is CASSSRAGAADTQYF.

The chain carries TRBV28 and TRBJ1-2; D call uncertain. V dropped 10 bases and J dropped 3 bases, with 21 bases sitting between them. Per germline, CDR1 MDHEN and CDR2 SYDVKM. There are 15 residues in the CDR3. CDR3 protein: CAIPFDWEPDYGYTF. The DNA for the CDR3 is TGTGCCATCCCCTTCGATTGGGAGCCAGACTATGGCTACACCTTC.

V is TRBV6-5 and J is TRBJ2-2, with TRBD2 identical over 11 bases. Germline V gene sequence: CDR1 MNHEY, CDR2 SVGAGI. The CDR3 runs 15 residues. Germline trimming cut 10 bases from V and 3 bases from J; bases unmatched to any gene: 7. CDR3 sequence: CAIIAGGPDTGELFF. In DNA, the CDR3 is TGTGCCATTATAGCGGGGGGGCCTGACACCGGGGAGCTGTTTTTT.

The chain links TRBV15 to TRBJ1-2; D possibly corresponds to TRBD1 (5 bases). The germline V gene encodes CDR1 LNHNV and CDR2 YYDKDF (reference sequence). Trimming removed 5 bases from V and 0 bases from J, with 19 bases in between. This CDR3 comprises 17 residues. The CDR3 DNA is TGTGCCACCAGCCCGGGACTCGGCAGGGCCACTAACTATGGCTACACCTTC. Translating it yields CATSPGLGRATNYGYTF.

V usage is TRBV7-9 and J usage is TRBJ2-2; TRBD1 might be the D (6 bases). The CDR3 is 16 amino acids. Germline V gene data show CDR1 as SEHNR and CDR2 as FQNEAQ (reference sequence). Trimming left V 6 bases short and J 2 bases short, with 16 bases between. CDR3: CASSLAGQINTGELFF. In DNA, the CDR3 is TGTGCCAGCAGTCTTGCTGGACAGATAAACACCGGGGAGCTGTTTTTT.

This sequence joins TRBV15 and TRBJ2-3; 10 nucleotides agree with TRBD2. The CDR3 loop spans 18 amino acids. From germline, CDR1 is LNHNV and CDR2 YYDKDF (reference sequence). Trimming removed 1 base from V and 1 base from J; junction bases left unmatched: 8. CDR3 amino acids: CATSRGILGTSGTDTQYF. The CDR3 DNA reads TGTGCCACCAGCAGAGGTATCCTCGGGACTAGCGGCACAGATACGCAGTATTTT.

J is TRBJ1-2 and V is TRBV3-1 (or the pseudogene TRBV3-2), with 9 bases fitting TRBD1. Germline loops: CDR1 LGHDT, CDR2 YNNKEL (reference sequence). This CDR3 region has 14 residues. J lost 6 bases, V lost 0 bases, and 2 bases had no gene match. CDR3 sequence: CASSQEDRGNGYTF. CDR3 nucleotides: TGTGCCAGCAGCCAAGAGGACAGGGGAAATGGCTACACCTTC.

The chain carries TRBV24-1 and TRBJ2-2, with TRBD1 identical over 9 bases. The junction had 2 bases not matched to a gene; V was cut back by 7 bases and J by 6 bases. CDR1 and CDR2 from the germline V gene are KGHDR and SFDVKD. The CDR3 extends over 13 amino acids. The CDR3 is CATSWTGAGELFF. In DNA form, the CDR3 reads TGTGCCACCAGCTGGACAGGGGCCGGGGAGCTGTTTTTT.

The V call is TRBV19, the J call TRBJ1-5, with D possibly matching TRBD1 (6 bases). V was shortened by 5 bases and J by 2 bases, with 16 bases between the two germline ends. Germline loops: CDR1 LNHDA, CDR2 SQIVND (reference sequence). The CDR3 runs 16 residues. For the CDR3, the DNA is TGTGCCAGTAGTGAAATACAGGGTGCGGGCAATCAGCCCCAGCATTTT. Translation gives CASSEIQGAGNQPQHF.

Here the CDR3 DNA reads TGTGCCAGCAGTCTTACAGGGAACCAAGAGACCCAGTACTTC. Amino acids: CASSLTGNQETQYF. This chain connects TRBV28 to TRBJ2-5, with TRBD1 as a possible D gene (6 bases). V shed 5 bases and J shed 0 bases, with 10 bases lying between them. The CDR3 contains 14 residues. Germline values: CDR1 MDHEN, CDR2 SYDVKM.

This clone has only a few counts. This chain joins TRBV5-1 and TRBJ2-1; TRBD2 aligns across 10 bases. The CDR3 covers 16 residues. J was trimmed by 0 bases and V by 4 bases; bases with no gene match: 4. The germline V gene encodes CDR1 SGHRS and CDR2 YFSETQ. The DNA for the CDR3 is TGCGCCAGCAGCCGATTAGCGGGGGGCTCCTACAATGAGCAGTTCTTC. Residues: CASSRLAGGSYNEQFF.

V is TRBV28 and J is TRBJ1-4; D is possibly TRBD1 (5 bases). This CDR3 comprises 15 residues. V was clipped by 3 bases and J by 2 bases, with 10 bases between them. Germline-derived CDR1 and CDR2 are MDHEN and SYDVKM. The CDR3 region is CASSLGGGTNEKLFF. The CDR3 DNA reads TGTGCCAGCAGTTTGGGGGGAGGGACTAATGAAAAACTGTTTTTT. The complete variable domain, with remaining parts taken from reference TRBV28 and TRBJ1-4, reads DVKVTQSSRYLVKRTGEKVFLECVQDMDHENMFWYRQDPGLGLRLIYFSYDVKMKEKGDIPEGYSVSREKKERFSLILESASTNQTSMYLCASSLGGGTNEKLFFGSGTQLSVL.

The chain links TRBV18 to TRBJ2-7; 9 bases agree with TRBD2. From germline, CDR1 is KGHSH and CDR2 LQKENI. V trimming: 2 bases; J trimming: 1 base; junction bases outside the gene matches: 12. The CDR3 contains 18 residues. CDR3 sequence reads: CASSPSSLAGRFSYEQYF. Written as DNA, the CDR3 is TGTGCCAGCTCACCATCTAGTCTAGCGGGGAGATTTTCCTACGAGCAGTACTTC.

The chain carries TRBV18 and TRBJ2-7; D gene unclear. The CDR3 loop spans 13 amino acids. Germline V gene sequence: CDR1 KGHSH, CDR2 LQKENI. Trimming left V 2 bases short and J 1 base short, with 6 bases between. The CDR3 loop is CASSPTESYEQYF. The CDR3 bases are TGTGCCAGCTCACCAACTGAGTCCTACGAGCAGTACTTC.

The chain employs TRBV21-1 and TRBJ1-5; the listed D gene, TRBD1, was not tested against the DNA. TRBV21-1 corresponds to a pseudogene. The CDR3 is made up of 17 amino acids. CDR3 residues: CASSKGRGQRSNQPQHF. The CDR3 DNA is TGTGCCAGCAGCAAAGGAAGGGGTCAAAGGAGCAATCAGCCCCAGCATTTT.

V usage is TRBV6-1 and J usage is TRBJ1-5; possible D gene TRBD1, 6 bases. Germline V gene lookup returns CDR1 MNHNS and CDR2 SASEGT. CDR3 length: 15 amino acids. The V and J ends lost 2 bases and 7 bases respectively, with 15 bases between them. In DNA, the CDR3 is TGTGCCAGCAGTGAATCGTCACAGGGCAGGCAGCCCCAGCATTTT. Its protein product is CASSESSQGRQPQHF.

The CDR3 bases are TGTGCCAGCAGCTTCTACGAAACACCCCTCCACTTT. Amino acid sequence: CASSFYETPLHF. J is TRBJ1-6 and V is TRBV5-5, with D uncertain. The CDR3 is made up of 12 amino acids. Per germline, CDR1 SGHKS and CDR2 YYEKEE (reference sequence). V lost 2 bases to trimming and J lost 11 bases, with 8 bases between them.

The chain is built from TRBV7-2 and TRBJ1-6, with D possibly being TRBD1 (5 bases). Trimming shortened V by 2 bases and J by 0 bases, and 11 bases separated the two germline ends. Germline V gene lookup returns CDR1 SGHTA and CDR2 FQGNSA. The CDR3 covers 17 residues. CDR3 sequence reads: CASSLNQGSSYNSPLHF. As DNA, the CDR3 is TGTGCCAGCAGCTTAAATCAGGGAAGCTCCTATAATTCACCCCTCCACTTT.

This clone has only a few counts. CDR3 sequence reads: CAINVKGGDYGYTF. Written as DNA, the CDR3 is TGTGCCATCAATGTTAAGGGGGGGGACTATGGCTACACCTTC. V gene TRBV10-3 combines with J gene TRBJ1-2; tentatively, D is TRBD1 (6 bases). The ends were cut back, 7 bases at V and 3 bases at J, with 15 bases in the middle. In germline, CDR1 is ENHRY, CDR2 SYGVKD. This CDR3 contains 14 residues.

Only a few counts were recorded for this clone. In DNA, the CDR3 is TGTGCCAGCAGCCAGCAGGTGCTGGCTAATGAAAAACTGTTTTTT. Translated: CASSQQVLANEKLFF. This chain connects TRBV3-1 (or the pseudogene TRBV3-2) to TRBJ1-4; D not certain. The length of the CDR3 is 15 residues. Between the trimmed V and J ends, which lost 3 bases and 3 bases, there was a span of 11 bases. Germline CDR1 reads LGHDT; CDR2 reads YNNKEL (reference sequence).